Below are 15 T cell receptor beta chains sequenced from a single sample in a study of cytomegalovirus exposure and HLA in healthy donors. Primers included in the PCR were 60 Vbeta and 13 Jbeta primers. Assay: immunoSEQ multiplex PCR; the TCRdb copy retains only in-frame clones and omits some. The profile covers about 160,000 clones, with around 84% appearing a single time and under 6.5% taken by the ten largest. Sequences were obtained from PBMCs. The source of these receptors is a man aged 50-60 years in good health and CMV-seropositive.

The rearrangement uses TRBV19 and TRBJ2-1; 16 bases agree with TRBD2. This CDR3 is 20 amino acids long. Germline values: CDR1 LNHDA, CDR2 SQIVND (reference sequence). The V gene end was trimmed by 4 bases and the J gene end by 4 bases; junction bases not matched to a gene: 13. The CDR3 region has the DNA TGTGCCAGTAGTAAAGAACCCGGGACTAGCGGGGGGGCGGGGTACAATGAGCAGTTCTTC. Encoded protein: CASSKEPGTSGGAGYNEQFF.

The rearrangement links TRBV9 to TRBJ2-1, with D perhaps matching TRBD1 (5 bases). CDR1 and CDR2 (germline): SGDLS, YYNGEE. With 1 base removed from V and 3 bases from J, the gap between germline ends came to 11 bases. The CDR3 runs to 15 residues. In nucleotides, the CDR3 is TGTGCCAGCAGCGTACAAGGACAAAACTACAATGAGCAGTTCTTC. Translated: CASSVQGQNYNEQFF.

V is TRBV7-2 and J is TRBJ2-1, with 9 bases aligning to TRBD2. Germline loops: CDR1 SGHTA, CDR2 FQGNSA. The CDR3 is 14 amino acids. The V and J ends lost 2 bases and 10 bases, in that order; junction bases with no gene match: 6. CDR3 sequence reads: CASSLNPSGMEQFF. The CDR3, as DNA: TGTGCCAGCAGCTTAAACCCTAGCGGGATGGAGCAGTTCTTC.

The chain links TRBV5-4 to TRBJ2-5; 9 nucleotides align to TRBD1. This CDR3 region has 15 residues. The germline V gene has CDR1 SGHNT and CDR2 YYREEE (reference sequence). Trimming took 5 bases from V and 2 from J; bases not matched to a gene: 7. The CDR3 protein is CASSPDRGYQETQYF. DNA of the CDR3: TGTGCCAGCAGTCCGGACAGGGGTTATCAAGAGACCCAGTACTTC.

The chain combines TRBV4-1 with TRBJ2-1; 11 nucleotides line up with TRBD2. Germline V lookup: CDR1 MGHRA, CDR2 YSYEKL. The V segment lost 3 bases and the J segment 2 bases; nucleotides outside the gene matches: 0. The CDR3 runs to 15 residues. CDR3 in DNA: TGCGCCAGCAGCCAGACTAGCGGGACCTACAATGAGCAGTTCTTC. It specifies CASSQTSGTYNEQFF.

V is TRBV6-1 and J is TRBJ2-6, with D possibly being TRBD1 (5 bases). This CDR3 contains 17 residues. V was cut by 0 bases and J by 1 base, with 10 bases left in between. CDR1 is MNHNS, CDR2 SASEGT, per germline. The CDR3 spells CASSEAQVFSGANVLTF. CDR3 in DNA: TGTGCCAGCAGTGAAGCACAGGTATTTTCTGGGGCCAACGTCCTGACTTTC.

The chain carries TRBV9 and TRBJ2-1; TRBD2 aligns across 14 bases. CDR1 and CDR2 (germline): SGDLS, YYNGEE. The CDR3 is made up of 15 amino acids. After removal of 5 bases from V and 5 bases from J, the junction contained 3 bases not matched to a gene. CDR3 DNA: TGTGCCAGCAGTTGGGGACTAGCGGGAGACAATGAGCAGTTCTTC. This translates into CASSWGLAGDNEQFF.

The V gene is TRBV11-3, the J gene TRBJ2-3; 10 bases line up with TRBD1. With 5 bases clipped from V and 2 bases from J, the junction kept 7 bases outside the gene matches. The CDR3 runs to 16 residues. Germline loops: CDR1 SGHNT, CDR2 YENEEA. CDR3 sequence: CASSIRQGAVTDTQYF. In DNA, the CDR3 is TGTGCCAGCAGCATAAGACAGGGGGCCGTCACAGATACGCAGTATTTT.

This clone has a handful of counts. The gene calls are TRBV11-3 and TRBJ2-1; 10 nucleotides line up with TRBD2. The germline V gene encodes CDR1 SGHNT and CDR2 YENEEA. V gave up 8 bases and J gave up 10 bases; unmatched junction bases: 11. The CDR3 is made up of 14 amino acids. CDR3 residues: CASGSGRASWEQFF. The CDR3 DNA sequence: TGTGCCAGCGGGAGCGGGAGGGCCTCATGGGAGCAGTTCTTC.

The chain employs TRBV7-2 and TRBJ1-1; D gene ambiguous. V lost 4 bases and J lost 0, with 15 bases in between. In germline, CDR1 is SGHTA, CDR2 FQGNSA. This CDR3 contains 16 residues. CDR3 nucleotides: TGTGCCAGCAGCTCTAGCCCCGGACGGCTGAACACTGAAGCTTTCTTT. Amino acids: CASSSSPGRLNTEAFF.

The V gene is TRBV11-3, the J gene TRBJ2-3; D may be TRBD1 (5 bases). Germline assignment: CDR1 SGHNT and CDR2 YENEEA. V was pared by 4 bases and J by 2 bases, with 16 bases between. The CDR3 runs to 16 residues. The CDR3 nucleotides read TGTGCCAGCAGCTCTCCGGACATACTTTCCACAGATACGCAGTATTTT. Translation: CASSSPDILSTDTQYF.

This rearrangement joins TRBV7-6 to TRBJ1-4; 10 bases are shared with TRBD1. The CDR3 spans 12 residues. Germline trimming cut 8 bases from V and 8 bases from J; bases unmatched to any gene: 2. The germline V gene encodes CDR1 SGHVS and CDR2 FNYEAQ. CDR3 bases: TGTGCCAGCGGGACAGGGGACGAAAAACTGTTTTTT. Its translation: CASGTGDEKLFF.

V is TRBV27 and J is TRBJ1-1; 7 nucleotides line up with TRBD1. Germline CDR1 is MNHEY and CDR2 is SMNVEV (reference sequence). The trim removed 1 base at V and 4 bases at J, leaving 3 bases unmatched. The length of the CDR3 is 14 residues. CDR3 residues: CASSLYEGATEAFF. CDR3 DNA: TGTGCCAGCAGTTTATATGAGGGGGCCACTGAAGCTTTCTTT.

The V call is TRBV27, the J call TRBJ2-2, with D possibly TRBD2 on 5 matching bases. V gave up 0 bases and J gave up 4 bases, with 12 bases separating them. This CDR3 comprises 16 residues. Germline CDR1 is MNHEY and CDR2 is SMNVEV (reference sequence). The CDR3 DNA reads TGTGCCAGCAGTTTATCCAGGACTTGGGGCACCGGGGAGCTGTTTTTT. It encodes CASSLSRTWGTGELFF.

The CDR3 loop is CASSLAPGSSTDTQYF. CDR3 bases: TGTGCCAGCAGCTTAGCGCCCGGGTCCAGCACAGATACGCAGTATTTT. The rearrangement uses TRBV7-8 and TRBJ2-3; no reliable D call. Per the germline V gene, CDR1 is SGHVS and CDR2 is FQNEAQ. Trimming removed 0 bases from V and 0 bases from J, with 10 bases in between. This CDR3 region has 16 residues.